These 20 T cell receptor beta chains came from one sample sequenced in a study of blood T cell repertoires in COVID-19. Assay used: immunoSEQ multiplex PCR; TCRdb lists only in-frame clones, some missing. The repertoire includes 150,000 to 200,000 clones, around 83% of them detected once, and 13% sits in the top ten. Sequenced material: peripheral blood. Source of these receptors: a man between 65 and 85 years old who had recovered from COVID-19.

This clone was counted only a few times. CDR3 in DNA: TGTGCCAGCTCATCTATTCAGGGACTCAGCTCCTACAATGAGCAGTTCTTC. This sequence encodes CASSSIQGLSSYNEQFF. This rearrangement joins TRBV18 to TRBJ2-1, with D possibly TRBD2 on 6 matching bases. Germline V CDR1 and CDR2: KGHSH, LQKENI. The CDR3 covers 17 residues. V was shortened by 5 bases and J by 0 bases, with 17 bases between the two germline ends. The whole variable domain, remainder taken from reference TRBV18 and TRBJ2-1, is NAGVMQNPRHLVRRRGQEARLRCSPMKGHSHVYWYRQLPEEGLKFMVYLQKENIIDESGMPKERFSAEFPKEGPSILRIQQVVRGDSAAYFCASSSIQGLSSYNEQFFGPGTRLTVL.

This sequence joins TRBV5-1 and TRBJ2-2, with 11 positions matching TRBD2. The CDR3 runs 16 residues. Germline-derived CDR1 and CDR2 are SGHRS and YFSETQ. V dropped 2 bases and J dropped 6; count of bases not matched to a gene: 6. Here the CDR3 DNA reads TGCGCCAGCAGCTTTAGCGGGAGGGCCAGCGCCGGGGAGCTGTTTTTT. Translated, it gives CASSFSGRASAGELFF.

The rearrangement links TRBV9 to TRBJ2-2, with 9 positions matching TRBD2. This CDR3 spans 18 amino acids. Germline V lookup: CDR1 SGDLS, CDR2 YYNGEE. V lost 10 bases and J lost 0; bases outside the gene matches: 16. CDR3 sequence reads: CARGGSGLAGTNTGELFF. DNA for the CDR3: TGTGCCCGCGGGGGGAGTGGGCTAGCGGGGACGAACACCGGGGAGCTGTTTTTT.

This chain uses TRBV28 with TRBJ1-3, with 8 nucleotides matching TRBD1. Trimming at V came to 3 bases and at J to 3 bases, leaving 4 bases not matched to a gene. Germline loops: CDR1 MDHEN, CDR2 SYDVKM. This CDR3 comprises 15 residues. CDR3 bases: TGTGCCAGCAGTTTTGGGACAGGAGGTGGAAACACCATATATTTT. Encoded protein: CASSFGTGGGNTIYF.

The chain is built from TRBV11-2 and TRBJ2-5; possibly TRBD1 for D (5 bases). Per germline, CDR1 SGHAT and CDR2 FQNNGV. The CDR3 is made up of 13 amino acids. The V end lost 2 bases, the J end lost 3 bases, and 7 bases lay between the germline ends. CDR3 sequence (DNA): TGTGCCAGCAGCTTACCAGGGAAAGAGACCCAGTACTTC. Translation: CASSLPGKETQYF.

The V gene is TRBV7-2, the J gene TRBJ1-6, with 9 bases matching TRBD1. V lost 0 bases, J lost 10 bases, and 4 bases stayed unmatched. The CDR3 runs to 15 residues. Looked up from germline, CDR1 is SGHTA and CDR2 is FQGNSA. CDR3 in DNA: TGTGCCAGCAGCTTAGCGGGACAGGGAGACTCACCCCTCCACTTT. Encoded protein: CASSLAGQGDSPLHF.

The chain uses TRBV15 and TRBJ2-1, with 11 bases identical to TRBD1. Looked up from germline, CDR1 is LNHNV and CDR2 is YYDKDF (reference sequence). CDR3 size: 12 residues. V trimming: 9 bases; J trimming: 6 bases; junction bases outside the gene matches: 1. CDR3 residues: CATGTGGNEQFF. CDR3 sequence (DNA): TGTGCCACTGGGACAGGGGGCAATGAGCAGTTCTTC.

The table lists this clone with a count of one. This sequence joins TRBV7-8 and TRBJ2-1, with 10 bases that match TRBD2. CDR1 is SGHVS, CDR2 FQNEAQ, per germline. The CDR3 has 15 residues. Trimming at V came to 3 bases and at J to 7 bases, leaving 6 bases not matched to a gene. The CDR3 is CASSFELAGRNEQFF. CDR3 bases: TGTGCCAGCAGCTTTGAACTAGCGGGACGGAATGAGCAGTTCTTC.

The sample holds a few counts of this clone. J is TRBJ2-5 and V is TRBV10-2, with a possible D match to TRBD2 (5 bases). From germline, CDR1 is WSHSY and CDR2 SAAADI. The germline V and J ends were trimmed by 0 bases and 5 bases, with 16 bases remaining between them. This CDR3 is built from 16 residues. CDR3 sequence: CASSESRGSRLETQYF. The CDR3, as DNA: TGCGCCAGCAGTGAGTCGAGAGGGTCGAGGTTGGAGACCCAGTACTTC.

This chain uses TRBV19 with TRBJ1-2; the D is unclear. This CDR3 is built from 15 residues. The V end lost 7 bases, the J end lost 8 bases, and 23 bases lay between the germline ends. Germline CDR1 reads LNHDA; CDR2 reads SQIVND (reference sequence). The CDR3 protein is CASKSGQHLQGGYTF. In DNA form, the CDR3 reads TGTGCCAGTAAATCGGGTCAGCACCTACAAGGCGGCTACACCTTC.

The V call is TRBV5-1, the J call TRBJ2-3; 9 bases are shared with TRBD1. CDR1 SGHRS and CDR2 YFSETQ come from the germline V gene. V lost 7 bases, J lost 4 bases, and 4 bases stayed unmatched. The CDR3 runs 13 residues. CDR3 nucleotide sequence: TGCGCCAGCGAGGGACAGGGCGCAGATACGCAGTATTTT. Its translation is CASEGQGADTQYF.

CDR3 sequence reads: CASGAGEAFF. The CDR3 nucleotides are TGTGCCAGTGGGGCAGGCGAAGCTTTCTTT. The gene calls are TRBV19 and TRBJ1-1; D is possibly TRBD1 (5 bases). Trimming cost V 8 bases and J 8 bases, with 9 bases left between them. Germline values: CDR1 LNHDA, CDR2 SQIVND (reference sequence). CDR3 length equals 10 residues.

The CDR3 DNA follows: TGTGCCAGCAGTTACAAGGCTAGCGGAGACCAAGAGACCCAGTACTTC. This encodes CASSYKASGDQETQYF. The chain combines TRBV6-2 or TRBV6-3 with TRBJ2-5, with 7 positions matching TRBD2. Trimming removed 2 bases from V and 0 bases from J; junction bases left unmatched: 6. The CDR3 covers 16 residues. CDR1 and CDR2 from the germline V gene are MNHEY and SVGEGT.

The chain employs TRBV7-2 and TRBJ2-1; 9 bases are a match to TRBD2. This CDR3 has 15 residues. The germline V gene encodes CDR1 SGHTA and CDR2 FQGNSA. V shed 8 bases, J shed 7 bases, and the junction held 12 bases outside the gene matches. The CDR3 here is CASSLAGAGLNEQFF. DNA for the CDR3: TGTGCCAGCTCCTTAGCGGGAGCGGGACTGAATGAGCAGTTCTTC.

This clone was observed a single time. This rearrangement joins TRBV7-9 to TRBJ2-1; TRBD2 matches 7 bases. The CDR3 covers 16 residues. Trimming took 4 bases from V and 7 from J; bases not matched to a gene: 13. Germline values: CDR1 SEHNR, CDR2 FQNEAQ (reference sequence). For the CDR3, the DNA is TGTGCCAGCAGCTCCTGGGGGGGGAGGCCACCGAATGAGCAGTTCTTC. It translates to CASSSWGGRPPNEQFF.

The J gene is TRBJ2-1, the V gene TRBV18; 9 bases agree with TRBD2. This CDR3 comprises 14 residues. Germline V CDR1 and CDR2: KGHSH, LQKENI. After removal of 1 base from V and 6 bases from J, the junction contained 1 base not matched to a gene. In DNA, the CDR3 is TGTGCCAGCTCACCACTGACTAGCGGCAATGAGCAGTTCTTC. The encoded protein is CASSPLTSGNEQFF.

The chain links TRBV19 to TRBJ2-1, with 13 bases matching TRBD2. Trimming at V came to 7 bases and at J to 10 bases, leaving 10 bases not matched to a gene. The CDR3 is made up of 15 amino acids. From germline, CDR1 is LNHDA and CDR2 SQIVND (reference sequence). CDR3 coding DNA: TGTGCCAGTACCTCCATAGGACTAGCGGGAGACGAGCAGTTCTTC. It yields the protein CASTSIGLAGDEQFF. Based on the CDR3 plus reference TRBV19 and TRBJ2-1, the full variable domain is DGGITQSPKYLFRKEGQNVTLSCEQNLNHDAMYWYRQDPGQGLRLIYYSQIVNDFQKGDIAEGYSVSREKKESFPLTVTSAQKNPTAFYLCASTSIGLAGDEQFFGPGTRLTVL.

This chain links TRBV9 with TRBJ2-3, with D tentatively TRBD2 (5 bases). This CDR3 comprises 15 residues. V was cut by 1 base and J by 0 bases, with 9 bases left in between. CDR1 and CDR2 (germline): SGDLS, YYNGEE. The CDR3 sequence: CASSVTGTSTDTQYF. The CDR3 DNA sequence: TGTGCCAGCAGCGTAACGGGAACCAGCACAGATACGCAGTATTTT. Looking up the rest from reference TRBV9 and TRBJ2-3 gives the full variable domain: DSGVTQTPKHLITATGQRVTLRCSPRSGDLSVYWYQQSLDQGLQFLIQYYNGEERAKGNILERFSAQQFPDLHSELNLSSLELGDSALYFCASSVTGTSTDTQYFGPGTRLTVL.

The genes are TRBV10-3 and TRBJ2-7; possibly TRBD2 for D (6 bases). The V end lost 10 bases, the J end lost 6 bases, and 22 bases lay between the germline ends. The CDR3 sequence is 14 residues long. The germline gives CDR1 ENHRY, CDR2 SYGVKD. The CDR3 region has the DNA TGTGCCACCGGGGATCGGGAGTTTGCAGGCGAGCAGTACTTC. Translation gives CATGDREFAGEQYF.

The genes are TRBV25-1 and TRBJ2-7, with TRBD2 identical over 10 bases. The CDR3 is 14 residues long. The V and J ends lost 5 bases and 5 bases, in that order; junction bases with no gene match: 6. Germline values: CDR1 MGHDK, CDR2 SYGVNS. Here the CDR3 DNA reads TGTGCCAGCAGTAAAGCGGGAGGGCTGGACGAGCAGTACTTC. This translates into CASSKAGGLDEQYF.